What follows are 18 T cell receptor beta chains derived from one specimen sequenced in a study of chemoradiotherapy in HPV16-positive cancers. Assay: immunoSEQ multiplex PCR; the TCRdb copy retains only in-frame clones and omits some. The data show roughly 24,000 clones, roughly 92% seen once. The material sequenced was blood, taken from a patient who underwent chemoradiotherapy. Receptor source: a human donor with HPV-associated anogenital cancer.

The chain combines TRBV18 with TRBJ1-2, with TRBD1 identical over 8 bases. The V segment lost 3 bases and the J segment 5 bases; nucleotides outside the gene matches: 5. The CDR3 is made up of 14 amino acids. Germline V gene sequence: CDR1 KGHSH, CDR2 LQKENI. The CDR3 DNA reads as TGTGCCAGCTCACCCGGGACAGGAGGTTATGGCTACACCTTC. This encodes CASSPGTGGYGYTF.

The chain employs TRBV27 and TRBJ2-4; D might be TRBD1 (6 bases). V was clipped by 2 bases and J by 6 bases, with 11 bases between them. Per the germline V gene, CDR1 is MNHEY and CDR2 is SMNVEV (reference sequence). The CDR3 runs to 14 residues. Here the CDR3 DNA reads TGTGCCAGCAGTTTAGACAGGTGGGGAAACATTCAGTACTTC. It codes for CASSLDRWGNIQYF.

The chain couples TRBV11-2 to TRBJ2-3, with D perhaps matching TRBD2 (7 bases). Trimming pared 4 bases from V and 2 bases from J, leaving 22 bases between. This CDR3 has 18 amino acids. From germline, CDR1 is SGHAT and CDR2 FQNNGV. CDR3 coding DNA: TGTGCCAGCAGCTCACTTGGAACGGGGGGCCTTTTCACAGATACGCAGTATTTT. This encodes CASSSLGTGGLFTDTQYF.

The genes are TRBV4-1 and TRBJ1-6, with D tentatively TRBD1 (5 bases). From germline, CDR1 is MGHRA and CDR2 YSYEKL. V shed 1 base and J shed 10 bases, with 20 bases lying between them. The CDR3 sequence is 17 residues long. The DNA of the CDR3 is TGCGCCAGCAGCCAAGTAGTTAGGGGCAGGATTGGGTCACCCCTCCACTTT. Protein: CASSQVVRGRIGSPLHF.

The CDR3 sequence: CASSPRPGVGTDTQYF. The DNA for the CDR3 is TGTGCCAGCTCACCACGGCCAGGGGTGGGCACAGATACGCAGTATTTT. The chain has TRBV18 and TRBJ2-3, with a possible D match to TRBD1 (6 bases). The V gene lost 1 base and the J gene lost 1 base, with 12 bases spanning the gap. The CDR3 is 16 residues long. CDR1 is KGHSH and CDR2 is LQKENI in the germline V gene.

This chain connects TRBV19 to TRBJ2-3, with no clear D. V was pared by 2 bases and J by 4 bases, with 13 bases between. Per germline, CDR1 LNHDA and CDR2 SQIVND (reference sequence). The CDR3 consists of 15 residues. The CDR3, as DNA: TGTGCCAGTAGTATACTCGCAGGAAAGCCAGATACGCAGTATTTT. Protein product: CASSILAGKPDTQYF.

In DNA, the CDR3 is TGTGCCAGCAGCTTAGGCGACAGGGTCTATACCTCCTACGAGCAGTACTTC. It yields the protein CASSLGDRVYTSYEQYF. This rearrangement joins TRBV11-1 to TRBJ2-7, with 7 bases fitting TRBD1. Germline V lookup: CDR1 SGHAT, CDR2 FQDESV (reference sequence). The CDR3 loop spans 17 amino acids. With 1 base clipped from V and 0 bases from J, the junction kept 9 bases outside the gene matches.

The rearrangement uses TRBV6-1 and TRBJ2-2; 14 bases are a match to TRBD2. Germline lookup yields CDR1 MNHNS and CDR2 SASEGT. CDR3 length: 15 residues. V lost 6 bases to trimming and J lost 3 bases; unmatched junction nucleotides: 0. The CDR3 region has the DNA TGTGCCAGCAGGGGACTAGCGGGAGACACCGGGGAGCTGTTTTTT. It codes for CASRGLAGDTGELFF.

This chain uses TRBV20-1 with TRBJ2-5; no clear D gene. Germline CDR1 is DFQATT and CDR2 is SNEGSKA (reference sequence). The V end lost 5 bases, the J end lost 5 bases, and 6 bases lay between the germline ends. The CDR3 totals 10 residues. CDR3 bases: TGCAGTGCTGAAATCGAGACCCAGTACTTC. Amino acids: CSAEIETQYF.

The genes are TRBV28 and TRBJ2-1, with D possibly matching TRBD2 (5 bases). The CDR3 consists of 14 residues. Germline CDR1 reads MDHEN; CDR2 reads SYDVKM. V was clipped by 3 bases and J by 6 bases, with 12 bases between them. The CDR3 DNA reads as TGTGCCAGCAGTTTGGCCGGGGAAAGCAATGAGCAGTTCTTC. Protein: CASSLAGESNEQFF.

This chain joins TRBV11-2 and TRBJ1-1, with D perhaps TRBD1 (6 bases). Germline V gene sequence: CDR1 SGHAT, CDR2 FQNNGV. Trimming cost V 4 bases and J 1 base, with 16 bases left between them. The CDR3 has 16 residues. The CDR3 is CASSSWKDRKNTEAFF. The CDR3 DNA sequence: TGTGCCAGCAGCTCATGGAAGGACAGAAAGAACACTGAAGCTTTCTTT.

This clone was observed once. The V gene is TRBV5-4, the J gene TRBJ2-5, with no clear D. CDR1 and CDR2 (germline): SGHNT, YYREEE (reference sequence). V was clipped by 4 bases and J by 5 bases, with 18 bases between them. This CDR3 contains 15 residues. The CDR3 region has the DNA TGTGCCAGCAGCGGGTTCGGCAGAGTCGGGGAGACCCAGTACTTC. This encodes CASSGFGRVGETQYF.

This chain connects TRBV18 to TRBJ2-7; D unclear. Trimming stripped 3 bases from V and 3 bases from J, with 9 bases between. The CDR3 is made up of 13 amino acids. Germline CDR1 reads KGHSH; CDR2 reads LQKENI. The CDR3 DNA follows: TGTGCCAGCTCACCGCCCGGTCTCTACGAGCAGTACTTC. It yields the protein CASSPPGLYEQYF.

Only one count was recorded for this clone. CDR3 sequence reads: CSARDATEAFF. The DNA for the CDR3 is TGCAGTGCTCGGGATGCCACTGAAGCTTTCTTT. The chain has TRBV20-1 and TRBJ1-1; D uncertain. CDR1 is DFQATT and CDR2 is SNEGSKA in the germline V gene (reference sequence). V was pared by 5 bases and J by 4 bases, with 8 bases between. This CDR3 contains 11 residues.

This clone was seen more than once but under ten times. The chain has TRBV7-2 and TRBJ1-5, with TRBD1 as a possible D gene (6 bases). Looked up from germline, CDR1 is SGHTA and CDR2 is FQGNSA. Deletions cut 1 base from V and 7 bases from J, with 11 bases between. This CDR3 contains 14 residues. The CDR3 nucleotides are TGTGCCAGCAGCTTAGTCCAGGGGCGCCAGCCCCAGCATTTT. Protein: CASSLVQGRQPQHF.

The rearrangement uses TRBV9 and TRBJ1-2, with 7 bases fitting TRBD1. The CDR3 loop spans 17 amino acids. J lost 7 bases, V lost 0 bases, and 15 bases had no gene match. Looked up from germline, CDR1 is SGDLS and CDR2 is YYNGEE. The DNA of the CDR3 is TGTGCCAGCAGCGTAGTGGAGGGGGCGACGGTCGGCAGTGGCTACACCTTC. Protein product: CASSVVEGATVGSGYTF.

This chain connects TRBV7-2 to TRBJ2-2; TRBD2 might be the D (7 bases). In germline, CDR1 is SGHTA, CDR2 FQGNSA. V gave up 4 bases and J gave up 5 bases, with 20 bases separating them. This CDR3 comprises 17 residues. CDR3 bases: TGTGCCAGCAGCTCCCAAGGGGGGGCAGGGCGGACCGGGGAGCTGTTTTTT. It translates to CASSSQGGAGRTGELFF.

There are a few counts of this clone. This sequence joins TRBV2 and TRBJ1-1, with D possibly TRBD1 on 6 matching bases. The CDR3 has 14 residues. V lost 2 bases to trimming and J lost 5 bases, with 12 bases between them. CDR1 and CDR2 (germline): SNHLY, FYNNEI. Here the CDR3 reads CASSEPGVGTEAFF. DNA of the CDR3: TGTGCCAGCAGTGAACCAGGGGTTGGGACTGAAGCTTTCTTT.